The rows below give T cell receptor beta chains drawn from one sample of a study of cytotoxic CD8 clonotypes in ibrutinib-treated CLL. TCRdb's table, derived via immunoSEQ multiplex PCR, lists solely in-frame clones and lacks some. This table has approximately 50,000 clones, 55% to 80% appearing once. The input for sequencing was PBMCs, taken after 12 months of ibrutinib treatment. These TCRs come from a human donor with chronic lymphocytic leukemia. Both conserved end residues are part of each CDR3. The D gene is left open where the match is weak. Size is omitted from some rows. Given values are once, few, many or a class for expanded clones.

V	J	size	D	DNA	CDR3
TRBV2	TRBJ1-1	NA	NA	TGTGCCAGCAGTGAAGGGGCAGGGTCGAACACTGAAGCTTTCTTT	CASSEGAGSNTEAFF
TRBV15	TRBJ2-7	NA	NA	TGTGCCACCAGCAGAGTGGCGAGAACATACGAGCAGTACTTC	CATSRVARTYEQYF
TRBV11-1	TRBJ1-2	NA	TRBD1	TGTGCCAGCAGCTCGGACAGGGCGGGTGGCTACACCTTC	CASSSDRAGGYTF
TRBV6-5	TRBJ1-3	NA	NA	TGTGCCAGCACCGGGTACTCTGGAAACACCATATATTTT	CASTGYSGNTIYF
TRBV18	TRBJ1-1	NA	NA	TGTGCCAGCTCACCACCTTCCGGACAGCTGGCTGAAGCTTTCTTT	CASSPPSGQLAEAFF
TRBV7-9	TRBJ2-1	NA	NA	TGTGCCAGCAGCTTAGGAACAGGGTGGAATGAGCAGTTCTTC	CASSLGTGWNEQFF
TRBV18	TRBJ1-1	NA	NA	TGTGCCAGCTCACCGCTCGTTACTTCGGACACTGAAGCTTTCTTT	CASSPLVTSDTEAFF
TRBV5-1	TRBJ2-3	NA	NA	TGCGCCAGCAGCCAAGATAGACCTAGCACAGATACGCAGTATTTT	CASSQDRPSTDTQYF
TRBV6-5	TRBJ2-7	NA	TRBD1	TGTGCCAGCAGACTGACAGGGGTGTTTATGTCCGAGCAGTACTTC	CASRLTGVFMSEQYF
TRBV4-1	TRBJ2-7	NA	NA	TGCGCCAGCAGCCAAGATCCAACTCTAACCTACGAGCAGTACTTC	CASSQDPTLTYEQYF
TRBV7-9	TRBJ1-4	once	TRBD1	TGTGCCAGCAGCGTAGGGGGGGACAGCCCGGGGCGGGAAAAACTGTTTTTT	CASSVGGDSPGREKLFF
TRBV5-1	TRBJ2-3	NA	TRBD1	TGCGCCAGCAGGCTACAGGGGGCGGTAGATACGCAGTATTTT	CASRLQGAVDTQYF
TRBV28	TRBJ2-4	once	NA	TGTGCCAGCAGTTTTAACATTCAGTACTTC	CASSFNIQYF
TRBV6-1	TRBJ1-4	NA	NA	TGTGCCAGCAGTGAAACACTCAGGGGATTTAATGAAAAACTGTTTTTT	CASSETLRGFNEKLFF
TRBV18	TRBJ1-2	once	TRBD1	TGTGCCAGCTCACAGTCGACAGGGGGCGCGGTTGGCTACACCTTC	CASSQSTGGAVGYTF
TRBV5-5	TRBJ2-2	few	NA	TGTGCCAGCAGCTTGGTCGGGACCACGACCGGGGAGCTGTTTTTT	CASSLVGTTTGELFF
TRBV25-1	TRBJ2-1	NA	TRBD1	TGTGCCAGCAGTGATCATACAGGGGTCGATGAGCAGTTCTTC	CASSDHTGVDEQFF
TRBV5-6	TRBJ1-1	NA	NA	TGTGCCAGCAGCTTGGAAAGGCTAGGGGACACTGAAGCTTTCTTT	CASSLERLGDTEAFF
TRBV11-2	TRBJ1-2	NA	TRBD1	TGTGCCAGCAGCTCCCCCGGGACAGGGAAATATGGCTACACCTTC	CASSSPGTGKYGYTF
TRBV5-6	TRBJ1-6	NA	TRBD1	TGTGCCAGCAGCTTGCAGGGGGCAGATTCACCCCTCCACTTT	CASSLQGADSPLHF
TRBV6-5	TRBJ2-7	NA	TRBD1	TGTGCCAGCAGTTACGGGACAGAGACCTACGAGCAGTACTTC	CASSYGTETYEQYF
TRBV6-6	TRBJ2-3	few	TRBD2	TGTGCCAGCAACGACGCGGGGGGTTTCACAGATACGCAGTATTTT	CASNDAGGFTDTQYF
TRBV7-2	TRBJ1-4	NA	NA	TGTGCCAGCAGCAGCAGGGGTACAACTAATGAAAAACTGTTTTTT	CASSSRGTTNEKLFF
TRBV29-1	TRBJ2-1	NA	TRBD1	TGCAGCGCGGTGACAGGGGACCTCTACAATGAGCAGTTCTTC	CSAVTGDLYNEQFF
TRBV11-2	TRBJ2-1	NA	TRBD2	TGTGCCAGCAGCTTACTGGCGGGGGACGTGCGTGGGCAGTTCTTC	CASSLLAGDVRGQFF
TRBV18	TRBJ2-2	NA	NA	TGTGCCAGCTCACCATCAGGTCGGGGTGTCCCGAACACCGGGGAGCTGTTTTTT	CASSPSGRGVPNTGELFF
TRBV7-3	TRBJ1-2	NA	TRBD1	TGTGCCAGCAGCCAGGCCACAGGGGCCCCCTATGGCTACACCTTC	CASSQATGAPYGYTF
TRBV5-5	TRBJ1-1	once	TRBD1	TGTGCCAGCAAGCTACAGGGGGGTGAAGCTTTCTTT	CASKLQGGEAFF
TRBV28	TRBJ1-1	few	NA	TGTGCCAGCATTGGTGACACTGAAGCTTTCTTT	CASIGDTEAFF
TRBV6-5	TRBJ2-7	NA	TRBD2	TGTGCCAGCAGTTACATCGGGAGGGACTCCTACGAGCAGTACTTC	CASSYIGRDSYEQYF
TRBV5-5	TRBJ1-6	NA	NA	TGTGCCAGCAGCTCCTATTATAATTCACCCCTCCACTTT	CASSSYYNSPLHF
TRBV29-1	TRBJ2-2	few	NA	TGCAGCGTTGTTTATATCGGGGAGCTGTTTTTT	CSVVYIGELFF
TRBV5-6	TRBJ1-3	NA	NA	TGTGCCAGCAGCTTTTCCCCCGGGGCCTCTGGAAACACCATATATTTT	CASSFSPGASGNTIYF
TRBV7-9	TRBJ1-3	NA	NA	TGTGCCAGCAGCTTAGTCACAGGAAACACCATATATTTT	CASSLVTGNTIYF
TRBV5-8	TRBJ1-3	few	NA	TGTGCCAATACCTATGGCGGGAACACCATATATTTT	CANTYGGNTIYF
TRBV19	TRBJ1-5	NA	TRBD1	TGTGCCAGTAGGGGACAGGGGGCGGATCAGCCCCAGCATTTT	CASRGQGADQPQHF
TRBV18	TRBJ2-5	NA	NA	TGTGCCAGCTCACCACCAGGGGTAGGGACCCAGTACTTC	CASSPPGVGTQYF
TRBV7-7	TRBJ2-5	few	TRBD1	TGTGCTAGCAGCTTGGGACAGGGGGTGTGGGAGACCCAGTACTTC	CASSLGQGVWETQYF
TRBV7-3	TRBJ1-5	NA	NA	TGTGCCAGCAGCTATATGGGTCGGCATTTT	CASSYMGRHF
TRBV7-9	TRBJ1-1	NA	NA	TGTGCCAGCAGCCTTACAAGGGTTACTGAAGCTTTCTTT	CASSLTRVTEAFF
TRBV18	TRBJ2-2	NA	NA	TGTGCCAGCTCACCTTTACAGATGGACACCGGGGAGCTGTTTTTT	CASSPLQMDTGELFF
TRBV7-3	TRBJ2-1	NA	NA	TGTGCCAGCAGCCTCGGGACAGAGCAGTTCTTC	CASSLGTEQFF
TRBV9	TRBJ2-2	NA	NA	TGTGCCAGCAGCGTACGGGGGCAGGAGAACACCGGGGAGCTGTTTTTT	CASSVRGQENTGELFF
TRBV19	TRBJ2-1	NA	NA	TGTGCCAGTTGTATGGGGAATGAGCAGTTCTTC	CASCMGNEQFF
TRBV6-1	TRBJ1-6	NA	NA	TGTGCCAGCAGTGAGGCAGTTGATTCACCCCTCCACTTT	CASSEAVDSPLHF
TRBV4-1	TRBJ2-2	NA	TRBD1	TGCGCCAGCAGCTTTCCCTTCGAAGACAGGGGGCGGACCGGGGAGCTGTTTTTT	CASSFPFEDRGRTGELFF
TRBV9	TRBJ1-1	NA	NA	TGTGCCAGCAGCCCTCAGGGTTCGAACACTGAAGCTTTCTTT	CASSPQGSNTEAFF
TRBV30	TRBJ1-5	NA	NA	TGTGCCTGGAGTGTGGATTTCCAGCCCCAGCATTTT	CAWSVDFQPQHF
TRBV5-1	TRBJ2-6	few	NA	TGCGCCAGCAGCTTCCTGTCTGGGGCCAACGTCCTGACTTTC	CASSFLSGANVLTF
TRBV6-1	TRBJ1-3	NA	TRBD1	TGTGCCAGCAGTGAGGGGACAGGGGGATACTCTGGAAACACCATATATTTT	CASSEGTGGYSGNTIYF
TRBV6-5	TRBJ2-2	NA	NA	TGTGCCAGCGGGCGGGACACCCTGGGCGGGGAGCTGTTTTTT	CASGRDTLGGELFF
TRBV18	TRBJ2-1	NA	NA	TGTGCCAGCTCATCGGACGTTGCGGACAATGAGCAGTTCTTC	CASSSDVADNEQFF
TRBV2	TRBJ2-7	NA	TRBD2	TGTGCCAGCAGACCACTAGCGGGGGACATCTACGAGCAGTACTTC	CASRPLAGDIYEQYF
TRBV2	TRBJ1-1	NA	NA	TGTGCCAGCAGTTTCGGAGGGGGCACTGAAGCTTTCTTT	CASSFGGGTEAFF